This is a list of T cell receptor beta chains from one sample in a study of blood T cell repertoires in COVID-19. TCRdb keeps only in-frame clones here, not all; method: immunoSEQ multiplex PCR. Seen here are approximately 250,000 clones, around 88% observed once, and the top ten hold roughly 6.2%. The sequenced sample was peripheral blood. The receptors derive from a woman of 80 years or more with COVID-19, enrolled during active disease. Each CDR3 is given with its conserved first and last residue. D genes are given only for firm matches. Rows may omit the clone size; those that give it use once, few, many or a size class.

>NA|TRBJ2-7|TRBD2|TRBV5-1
CASSTRTTASGGEQYF
TGCGCCAGCAGCACGCGGACGACGGCCTCGGGGGGTGAGCAGTACTTC
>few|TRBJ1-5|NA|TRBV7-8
CASSLALRADQPQHF
TGTGCCAGCAGCTTAGCGCTCAGGGCGGATCAGCCCCAGCATTTT
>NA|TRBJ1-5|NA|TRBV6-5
CASSYSRQYSNQPQHF
TGTGCCAGCAGTTACTCGAGGCAGTATAGCAATCAGCCCCAGCATTTT
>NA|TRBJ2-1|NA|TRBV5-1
CASSSQGFRGGEFF
TGCGCCAGCAGCTCCCAGGGGTTCCGCGGTGGGGAATTCTTC
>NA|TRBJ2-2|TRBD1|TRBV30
CAWRGTGTTGELFF
TGTGCCTGGAGGGGGACAGGGACGACCGGGGAGCTGTTTTTT
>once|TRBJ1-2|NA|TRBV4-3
CASSPIGQNYGYTF
TGCGCCAGCAGCCCCATAGGACAGAACTATGGCTACACCTTC
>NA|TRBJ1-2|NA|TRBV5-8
CASSPRRPYGYTF
TGTGCCAGCAGCCCTAGACGCCCTTATGGCTACACCTTC
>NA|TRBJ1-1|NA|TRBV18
CASSPRAQMIEAFF
TGTGCCAGCTCACCACGGGCACAGATGATTGAAGCTTTCTTT
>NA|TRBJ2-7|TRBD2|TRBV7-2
CASSVLAGSEQYF
TGTGCCAGCAGCGTACTAGCGGGGTCCGAGCAGTACTTC
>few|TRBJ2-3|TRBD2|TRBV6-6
CASSRTGAGGSTDTQYF
TGTGCCAGCAGTCGAACCGGAGCGGGGGGCAGCACAGATACGCAGTATTTT
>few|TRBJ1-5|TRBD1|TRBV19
CASSPRQGPLRNQPQHF
TGTGCCAGTAGTCCCAGACAGGGGCCCCTCCGCAATCAGCCCCAGCATTTT
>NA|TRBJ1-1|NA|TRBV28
CASSLGLQWLQGNTEAFF
TGTGCCAGCAGTTTAGGTCTTCAGTGGCTCCAGGGGAACACTGAAGCTTTCTTT
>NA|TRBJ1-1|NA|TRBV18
CASSPITGLNTEAFF
TGTGCCAGCTCACCGATTACAGGCCTGAACACTGAAGCTTTCTTT
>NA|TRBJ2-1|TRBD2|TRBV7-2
CASSLVGTSRDNEQFF
TGTGCCAGCAGCTTAGTGGGGACTAGCAGAGACAATGAGCAGTTCTTC
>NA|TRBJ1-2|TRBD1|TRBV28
CASSLDRGKASGYTF
TGTGCCAGCAGTTTGGACAGGGGCAAAGCCAGTGGCTACACCTTC
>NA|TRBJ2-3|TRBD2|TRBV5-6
CASSLLGTSETDTQYF
TGTGCCAGCAGCCTCCTCGGGACTAGCGAAACAGATACGCAGTATTTT
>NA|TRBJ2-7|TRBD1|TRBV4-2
CASSQDLMGQGMDYEQYF
TGTGCCAGCAGCCAAGACCTTATGGGACAGGGAATGGACTACGAGCAGTACTTC
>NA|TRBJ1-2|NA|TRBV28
CASSPGDSSFYGYTF
TGTGCCAGCAGTCCTGGGGACTCTTCTTTCTATGGCTACACCTTC
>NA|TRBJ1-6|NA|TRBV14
CASSLVTGNSPLHF
TGTGCCAGCAGCCTTGTTACAGGAAATTCACCCCTCCACTTT
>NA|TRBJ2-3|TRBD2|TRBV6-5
CASSTSGGGWDTQYF
TGTGCCAGCAGTACTAGCGGGGGAGGTTGGGATACGCAGTATTTT
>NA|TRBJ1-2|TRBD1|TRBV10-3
CAMGQNINYGYTF
TGTGCCATGGGACAGAATATTAACTATGGCTACACCTTC
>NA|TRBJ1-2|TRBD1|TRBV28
CASSEDRGFYGYTF
TGTGCCAGCAGTGAGGACAGGGGATTCTATGGCTACACCTTC
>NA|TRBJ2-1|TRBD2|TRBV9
CASNPGLAINEQFF
TGTGCCAGCAATCCGGGACTAGCCATTAATGAGCAGTTCTTC
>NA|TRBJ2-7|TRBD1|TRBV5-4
CASTVVTGGEQYF
TGTGCCAGCACCGTCGTCACAGGGGGCGAGCAGTACTTC
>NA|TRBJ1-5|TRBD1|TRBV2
CASSDGQGARQPQHF
TGTGCCAGCAGCGACGGACAGGGCGCTAGGCAGCCCCAGCATTTT
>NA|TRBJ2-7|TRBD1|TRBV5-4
CASSSYRGTSYEQYF
TGTGCCAGCAGCTCGTACAGGGGGACCTCCTACGAGCAGTACTTC
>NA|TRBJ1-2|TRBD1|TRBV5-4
CASSSTGFGYTF
TGTGCCAGCAGCTCGACAGGGTTTGGCTACACCTTC
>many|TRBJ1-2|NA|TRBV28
CASTAVDSVYGYTF
TGTGCCAGCACCGCGGTTGACAGCGTCTATGGCTACACCTTC
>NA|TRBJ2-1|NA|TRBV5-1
CASSFDIFEQFF
TGCGCCAGCAGCTTTGACATTTTCGAGCAGTTCTTC
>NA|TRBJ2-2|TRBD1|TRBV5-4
CASRSSGTGALNTGELFF
TGTGCCAGCAGGTCCTCCGGGACAGGGGCCCTGAACACCGGGGAGCTGTTTTTT
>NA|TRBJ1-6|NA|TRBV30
CAWSLAGFSNNSPLHF
TGTGCCTGGTCATTAGCGGGATTCTCGAATAATTCACCCCTCCACTTT
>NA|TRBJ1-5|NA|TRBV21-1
CASSKARREGQPQHF
TGTGCCAGCAGCAAAGCCAGGAGGGAGGGACAGCCCCAGCATTTT
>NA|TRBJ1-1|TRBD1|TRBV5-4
CASSLGTASEAFF
TGTGCCAGCAGCCTAGGGACAGCTTCTGAAGCTTTCTTT
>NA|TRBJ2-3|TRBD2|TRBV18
CASSGGADTQYF
TGTGCCAGCTCCGGGGGGGCAGATACGCAGTATTTT
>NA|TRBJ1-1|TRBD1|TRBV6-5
CASSYFQGAEAFF
TGTGCCAGCAGTTACTTCCAGGGGGCTGAAGCTTTCTTT
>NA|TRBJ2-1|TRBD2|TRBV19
CASSSGLAASYEQFF
TGTGCCAGTAGTTCGGGACTAGCGGCAAGTTATGAGCAGTTCTTC
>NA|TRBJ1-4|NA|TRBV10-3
CATTGATNEKLFF
TGTGCCACCACGGGAGCAACTAATGAAAAACTGTTTTTT
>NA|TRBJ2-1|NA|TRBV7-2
CASSLVWGLGNEQFF
TGTGCCAGCAGCTTAGTATGGGGCCTGGGCAATGAGCAGTTCTTC
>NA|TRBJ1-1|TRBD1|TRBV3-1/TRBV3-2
CASSQAGGSTEAFF
TGTGCCAGCAGCCAGGCAGGGGGGAGCACTGAAGCTTTCTTT